The 8 T cell receptor beta chains below were found in one sample sequenced in a study of shared clonotypes between healthy human individuals. TCRdb's table, derived via immunoSEQ multiplex PCR, lists solely in-frame clones and lacks some. The sample has about 2.1 million clones, about 93% seen once. Naive CD8 cells comprised CD45RO-negative, CCR7-positively selected cells, excluding terminally differentiated effector memory CD45RA+ cells. Sequenced sample: naive CD8+ T cells from PBMCs. The receptor set was obtained from a man aged 18 to 29 in good health. Some clones in this sample may be carry-over from other donors' samples.

The chain carries TRBV5-6 and TRBJ2-5; D assignment may be TRBD1 or TRBD2 (5 bases each). The end of the DNA aligns better with TRBJ2-7, so the J call may be wrong. The germline CDR1 and CDR2 sequences are SGHDT and YYEEEE. The CDR3 has 12 residues. The CDR3 DNA sequence: TGTGCCAGCAGCTCGAGGGGCTACGAGCAGTACTTC. This codes for CASSSRGYEQYF.

The chain employs TRBV7-8 and TRBJ2-5; TRBD2 matches at 7 bases. Germline trimming cut 2 bases from V and 4 bases from J; bases unmatched to any gene: 19. Germline V lookup: CDR1 SGHVS, CDR2 FQNEAQ. The CDR3 is 19 amino acids. The CDR3 here is CASSLLYDGAREVAETQYF. CDR3 nucleotide sequence: TGTGCCAGCAGCTTACTTTACGACGGGGCACGGGAGGTGGCAGAGACCCAGTACTTC.

V gene TRBV28 combines with J gene TRBJ1-2; no definite D call. Trimming shortened V by 2 bases and J by 4 bases, and 20 bases separated the two germline ends. Germline V gene data show CDR1 as MDHEN and CDR2 as SYDVKM. This CDR3 spans 17 amino acids. The CDR3 DNA is TGTGCCAGCAGTTTAACCACAAACCCCGGTCGGCCCTATGGCTACACCTTC. Encoded protein: CASSLTTNPGRPYGYTF.

The chain employs TRBV11-2 and TRBJ2-1; 11 positions agree with TRBD2. The CDR3 length is 17 residues. V shed 1 base, J shed 8 bases, and the junction held 10 bases outside the gene matches. Germline V gives CDR1 SGHAT, CDR2 FQNNGV. The CDR3 DNA reads TGTGCCAGCAGCTTAGGGGCACTAGCGGGAGTAGTCGATGAGCAGTTCTTC. It yields the protein CASSLGALAGVVDEQFF.

This clone was seen only once. The V and J genes are TRBV28 and TRBJ1-3, with a possible D match to TRBD1 (5 bases). Germline CDR1 reads MDHEN; CDR2 reads SYDVKM. V lost 7 bases, J lost 4 bases, and 23 bases lay in between. CDR3 length: 17 amino acids. CDR3 in DNA: TGTGCCAGCACCCCTCATTGGGGACCGACGTCGGGAAACACCATATATTTT. Its translation: CASTPHWGPTSGNTIYF. The complete variable domain, with remaining parts taken from reference TRBV28 and TRBJ1-3, reads DVKVTQSSRYLVKRTGEKVFLECVQDMDHENMFWYRQDPGLGLRLIYFSYDVKMKEKGDIPEGYSVSREKKERFSLILESASTNQTSMYLCASTPHWGPTSGNTIYFGEGSWLTVV.

The chain combines TRBV19 with TRBJ2-7, with D unresolved. This CDR3 contains 15 residues. V dropped 5 bases and J dropped 1 base, with 15 bases sitting between them. Germline V gene data show CDR1 as LNHDA and CDR2 as SQIVND (reference sequence). The CDR3 nucleotides are TGTGCCAGTAGTGCTAGTTTGTCGGCTTCCTACGAGCAGTACTTC. This sequence encodes CASSASLSASYEQYF. Full variable domain (missing parts from reference TRBV19 and TRBJ2-7): DGGITQSPKYLFRKEGQNVTLSCEQNLNHDAMYWYRQDPGQGLRLIYYSQIVNDFQKGDIAEGYSVSREKKESFPLTVTSAQKNPTAFYLCASSASLSASYEQYFGPGTRLTVT.

The chain uses TRBV9 and TRBJ1-1, with D perhaps TRBD1 (6 bases). In germline, CDR1 is SGDLS, CDR2 YYNGEE. V was trimmed by 0 bases and J by 3 bases, leaving 12 bases between them. The CDR3 has 15 residues. CDR3 amino acids: CASSVGRGRDTEAFF. The CDR3 DNA reads TGTGCCAGCAGCGTAGGAAGGGGGAGGGACACTGAAGCTTTCTTT.

The chain joins TRBV10-3 to TRBJ2-1, with 9 bases aligning to TRBD2. The germline gives CDR1 ENHRY, CDR2 SYGVKD. The CDR3 has 16 amino acids. Trimming removed 3 bases from V and 8 bases from J; junction bases left unmatched: 11. The CDR3 loop reads CAISDPTSGPADEQFF. The CDR3 coding sequence is TGTGCCATCAGTGACCCGACTAGCGGCCCTGCGGATGAGCAGTTCTTC.